These 18 T cell receptor beta chains originate from one sample sequenced in a study of blood T cell repertoires in COVID-19. Libraries were prepared by immunoSEQ multiplex PCR; TCRdb keeps only in-frame clonotypes and omits some of them. The sample lists roughly 180,000 clones; approximately 87% were seen once. Sequencing was carried out using peripheral blood. These TCRs come from a man in his 70s with active or convalescent COVID-19.

The rearrangement joins TRBV7-9 to TRBJ2-7, with 10 positions matching TRBD1. Unmatched junction bases numbered 9, after V lost 5 bases and J lost 2 bases. Germline V gene lookup returns CDR1 SEHNR and CDR2 FQNEAQ (reference sequence). The length of the CDR3 is 16 residues. The CDR3 reads CASSRSPGTGAYEQYF. The CDR3 DNA is TGTGCCAGCAGCCGAAGTCCCGGGACAGGGGCCTACGAGCAGTACTTC.

The chain recombines TRBV28 with TRBJ2-2; perhaps TRBD1 as D (5 bases). This CDR3 is built from 15 residues. Germline loops: CDR1 MDHEN, CDR2 SYDVKM. Trimming pared 3 bases from V and 4 bases from J, leaving 12 bases between. In DNA, the CDR3 is TGTGCCAGCAGTTTGGTGACAGTACTCACCGGGGAGCTGTTTTTT. It encodes CASSLVTVLTGELFF.

V is TRBV19 and J is TRBJ2-2; 7 bases are a match to TRBD2. The CDR3 totals 15 residues. V was clipped by 5 bases and J by 4 bases; unmatched bases: 7. Germline V CDR1 and CDR2: LNHDA, SQIVND (reference sequence). Here the CDR3 reads CASSPRGEGTGELFF. DNA for the CDR3: TGTGCCAGTAGTCCCCGAGGGGAGGGCACCGGGGAGCTGTTTTTT.

CDR3 nucleotide sequence: TGTGCCAGCACCGCTATGGACAGGGGCTATGGCTACACCTTC. Its protein product is CASTAMDRGYGYTF. The chain has TRBV6-5 and TRBJ1-2; 9 bases map to TRBD1. Looked up from germline, CDR1 is MNHEY and CDR2 is SVGAGI. CDR3 length equals 14 residues. After removal of 7 bases from V and 4 bases from J, the junction contained 7 bases not matched to a gene.

This clone was found once. Relative to the germline gene, one junction end is altered; a read error may explain this. This chain connects TRBV12-3 or TRBV12-4 to TRBJ2-1; D possibly corresponds to TRBD1 (5 bases). There are 13 residues in the CDR3. CDR3 sequence reads: CASSPRAYSEQFF. In nucleotides, the CDR3 is TGTGCCAGCAGCCCCAGGGCCTACAGTGAGCAGTTCTTC.

V is TRBV4-3 and J is TRBJ1-2; the D is unclear. CDR1 and CDR2 (germline): LGHNA, YSLEER. Trimming left V 0 bases short and J 6 bases short, with 14 bases between. This CDR3 has 15 residues. CDR3 sequence: CASSQETGGLNGYTF. CDR3 coding DNA: TGCGCCAGCAGCCAAGAGACGGGAGGTCTCAATGGCTACACCTTC.

This chain joins TRBV28 and TRBJ2-5; TRBD2 agrees at 7 bases. The CDR3 is made up of 14 amino acids. CDR1 MDHEN and CDR2 SYDVKM come from the germline V gene. Trimming removed 4 bases from V and 3 bases from J; junction bases left unmatched: 5. The CDR3 DNA reads TGTGCCAGCAGTTCCCTCCGGGGGGAAGAGACCCAGTACTTC. Translation: CASSSLRGEETQYF.

The rearrangement uses TRBV28 and TRBJ2-2; 10 nucleotides align to TRBD2. The CDR3 is 18 residues long. From germline, CDR1 is MDHEN and CDR2 SYDVKM. The ends lost 4 bases at V and 8 bases at J; junction bases unmatched: 16. The CDR3 reads CASSSPLDPSGRFGELFF. Here the CDR3 DNA reads TGTGCCAGCAGTTCCCCCCTCGATCCTAGCGGGAGATTTGGGGAGCTGTTTTTT.

This chain connects TRBV6-6 to TRBJ2-1; perhaps TRBD1 as D (6 bases). Trimming removed 6 bases from V and 10 bases from J, with 10 bases in between. The germline V gene has CDR1 MNHNY and CDR2 SVGAGI (reference sequence). This CDR3 spans 11 amino acids. In DNA form, the CDR3 reads TGTGCCAGCAGCTGGGGACAAGAGCAGTTCTTC. This translates into CASSWGQEQFF.

The chain combines TRBV6-5 with TRBJ2-3, with 10 bases lining up with TRBD2. The CDR3 sequence is 13 residues long. CDR1 and CDR2 (germline): MNHEY, SVGAGI. Trimming at V came to 6 bases and at J to 10 bases, leaving 7 bases not matched to a gene. The CDR3 sequence is CASRLAGTEAQYF. CDR3 sequence (DNA): TGTGCCAGCAGACTAGCGGGGACCGAGGCGCAGTATTTT.

This chain joins TRBV6-6 and TRBJ1-2; a weak D match, TRBD1 (6 bases). The CDR3 has 15 amino acids. V lost 4 bases, J lost 7 bases, and 19 bases lay in between. CDR1 and CDR2 from the germline V gene are MNHNY and SVGAGI (reference sequence). The CDR3 region has the DNA TGTGCCAGCAGTTTGTCCGGGGGGGGCGCTTCTGGCTACACCTTC. The encoded protein is CASSLSGGGASGYTF.

In its sample, this clone was seen a few times. CDR3 amino acids: CASSRTGTGYEQYF. CDR3 bases: TGCGCCAGCAGCCGGACCGGGACAGGCTACGAGCAGTACTTC. The chain is built from TRBV5-1 and TRBJ2-7; 8 nucleotides agree with TRBD1. The CDR3 totals 14 residues. Trimming removed 4 bases from V and 3 bases from J; junction bases left unmatched: 6. Germline CDR1 is SGHRS and CDR2 is YFSETQ.

J is TRBJ2-1 and V is TRBV28; 7 bases line up with TRBD2. CDR1 MDHEN and CDR2 SYDVKM come from the germline V gene. The V gene end was trimmed by 2 bases and the J gene end by 3 bases; junction bases not matched to a gene: 7. This CDR3 comprises 16 residues. In DNA, the CDR3 is TGTGCCAGCAGTTTAATTTCCAGCGGGGACTACAATGAGCAGTTCTTC. It translates to CASSLISSGDYNEQFF.

The chain employs TRBV15 and TRBJ2-7; 10 positions match TRBD1. The CDR3 runs 15 residues. With V trimmed by 0 bases and J by 4 bases, 3 bases remained unmatched. Germline lookup yields CDR1 LNHNV and CDR2 YYDKDF (reference sequence). Here the CDR3 DNA reads TGTGCCACCAGCAGAGAGGGGACAGGGGAATACGAGCAGTACTTC. This sequence encodes CATSREGTGEYEQYF.

The table lists this clone with a count of one. The rearrangement links TRBV18 to TRBJ1-2; 7 nucleotides line up with TRBD1. The CDR3 is 15 residues long. Germline V gene lookup returns CDR1 KGHSH and CDR2 LQKENI. V shed 3 bases and J 3 bases; nucleotides not matched to a gene: 7. The CDR3 DNA is TGTGCCAGCTCACCCTCGGGACAGCCTTACTATGGCTACACCTTC. It codes for CASSPSGQPYYGYTF.

This clone was observed a single time. This sequence joins TRBV7-2 and TRBJ2-7; tentatively, D is TRBD1 (6 bases). The CDR3 contains 15 residues. Per germline, CDR1 SGHTA and CDR2 FQGNSA. Trimming took 5 bases from V and 2 from J, leaving 16 bases between them. The CDR3 sequence: CASSQGPGETYEQYF. The CDR3 DNA sequence: TGTGCCAGCAGCCAAGGGCCAGGGGAAACCTACGAGCAGTACTTC.

The chain combines TRBV5-1 with TRBJ2-5; 11 bases fit TRBD2. The trim removed 4 bases at V and 3 bases at J, leaving 2 bases unmatched. Germline CDR1 reads SGHRS; CDR2 reads YFSETQ. The CDR3 covers 14 residues. The CDR3 is CASSRGLAEETQYF. The CDR3 nucleotides read TGCGCCAGCAGCCGGGGACTAGCGGAAGAGACCCAGTACTTC. Looking up the rest from reference TRBV5-1 and TRBJ2-5 gives the full variable domain: KAGVTQTPRYLIKTRGQQVTLSCSPISGHRSVSWYQQTPGQGLQFLFEYFSETQRNKGNFPGRFSGRQFSNSRSEMNVSTLELGDSALYLCASSRGLAEETQYFGPGTRLLVL.

The chain links TRBV6-5 to TRBJ2-7; TRBD2 might be the D (6 bases). This CDR3 contains 14 residues. From germline, CDR1 is MNHEY and CDR2 SVGAGI. V gave up 6 bases and J gave up 1 base, with 13 bases separating them. The CDR3, as DNA: TGTGCCAGCAGCTTAGCGGCTAATTCCTACGAGCAGTACTTC. Residues: CASSLAANSYEQYF.